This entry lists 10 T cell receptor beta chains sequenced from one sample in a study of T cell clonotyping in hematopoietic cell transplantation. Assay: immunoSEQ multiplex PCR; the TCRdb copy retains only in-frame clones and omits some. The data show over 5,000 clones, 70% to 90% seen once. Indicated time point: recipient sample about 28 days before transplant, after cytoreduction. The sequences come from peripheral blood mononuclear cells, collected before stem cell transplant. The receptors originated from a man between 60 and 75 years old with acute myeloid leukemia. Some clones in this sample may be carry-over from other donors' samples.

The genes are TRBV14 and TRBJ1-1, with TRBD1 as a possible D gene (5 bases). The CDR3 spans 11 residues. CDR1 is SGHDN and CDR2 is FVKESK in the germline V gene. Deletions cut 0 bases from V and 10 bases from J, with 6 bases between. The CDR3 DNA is TGTGCCAGCAGCCAAGAGGGGGGAGCTTTCTTT. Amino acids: CASSQEGGAFF. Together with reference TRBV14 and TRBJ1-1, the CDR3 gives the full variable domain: EAGVTQFPSHSVIEKGQTVTLRCDPISGHDNLYWYRRVMGKEIKFLLHFVKESKQDESGMPNNRFLAERTGGTYSTLKVQPAELEDSGVYFCASSQEGGAFFGQGTRLTVV.

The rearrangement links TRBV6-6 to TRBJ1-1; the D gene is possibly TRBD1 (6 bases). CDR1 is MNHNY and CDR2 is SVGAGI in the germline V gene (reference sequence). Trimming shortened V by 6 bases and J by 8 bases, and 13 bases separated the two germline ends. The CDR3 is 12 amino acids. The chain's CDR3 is CASSRRQDEAFF. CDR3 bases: TGTGCCAGCAGCCGACGACAGGACGAAGCTTTCTTT.

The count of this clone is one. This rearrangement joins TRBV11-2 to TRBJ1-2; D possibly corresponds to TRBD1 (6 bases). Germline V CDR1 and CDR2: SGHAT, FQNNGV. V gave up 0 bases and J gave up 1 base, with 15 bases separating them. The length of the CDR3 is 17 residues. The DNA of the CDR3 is TGTGCCAGCAGCTTAGATCGAGGGGGGCAGGGTAACTATGGCTACACCTTC. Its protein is CASSLDRGGQGNYGYTF.

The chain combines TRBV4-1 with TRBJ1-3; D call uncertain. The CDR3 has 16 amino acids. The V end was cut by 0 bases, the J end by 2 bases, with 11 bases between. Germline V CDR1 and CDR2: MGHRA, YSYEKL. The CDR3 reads CASSQDPYQAGNTIYF. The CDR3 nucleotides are TGCGCCAGCAGCCAAGATCCGTATCAGGCTGGAAACACCATATATTTT.

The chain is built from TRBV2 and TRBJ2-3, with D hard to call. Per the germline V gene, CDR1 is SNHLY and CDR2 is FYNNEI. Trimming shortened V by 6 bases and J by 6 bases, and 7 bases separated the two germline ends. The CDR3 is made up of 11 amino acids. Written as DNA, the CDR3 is TGTGCCAGCAGCTTTCCGGATACGCAGTATTTT. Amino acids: CASSFPDTQYF.

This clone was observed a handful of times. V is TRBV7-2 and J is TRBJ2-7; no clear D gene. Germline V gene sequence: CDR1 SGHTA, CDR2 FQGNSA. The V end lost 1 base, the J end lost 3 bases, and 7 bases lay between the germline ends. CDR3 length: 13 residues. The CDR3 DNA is TGTGCCAGCAGCTTAGGGTGGGACTACGAGCAGTACTTC. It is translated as CASSLGWDYEQYF.

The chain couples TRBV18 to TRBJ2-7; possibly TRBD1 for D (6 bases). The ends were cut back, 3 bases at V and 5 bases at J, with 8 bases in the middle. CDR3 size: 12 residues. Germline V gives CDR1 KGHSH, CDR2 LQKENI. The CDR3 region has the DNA TGTGCCAGCTCACCGGCAGGGGACGAGCAGTACTTC. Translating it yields CASSPAGDEQYF.

The CDR3 region has the DNA TGTGCCAGCAGCCCCGCAGCGGGGAAATACGAGCAGTACTTC. Translation: CASSPAAGKYEQYF. The chain links TRBV5-4 to TRBJ2-7, with 7 positions matching TRBD2. The CDR3 contains 14 residues. Per germline, CDR1 SGHNT and CDR2 YYREEE (reference sequence). V lost 4 bases, J lost 4 bases, and 8 bases stayed unmatched. The entire variable domain, with the rest obtained from reference TRBV5-4 and TRBJ2-7, is as follows: ETGVTQSPTHLIKTRGQQVTLRCSSQSGHNTVSWYQQALGQGPQFIFQYYREEENGRGNFPPRFSGLQFPNYSSELNVNALELDDSALYLCASSPAAGKYEQYFGPGTRLTVT.

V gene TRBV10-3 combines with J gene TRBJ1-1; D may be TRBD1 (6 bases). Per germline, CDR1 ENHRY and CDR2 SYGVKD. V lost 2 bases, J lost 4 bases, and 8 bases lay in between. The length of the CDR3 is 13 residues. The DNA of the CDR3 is TGTGCCATCAGTGAGGTGGGGGCCACTGAAGCTTTCTTT. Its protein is CAISEVGATEAFF.

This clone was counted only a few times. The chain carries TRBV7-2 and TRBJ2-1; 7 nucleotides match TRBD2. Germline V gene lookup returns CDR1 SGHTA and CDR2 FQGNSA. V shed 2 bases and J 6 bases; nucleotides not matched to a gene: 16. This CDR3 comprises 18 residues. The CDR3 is CASSLNPYLSGARNEQFF. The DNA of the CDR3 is TGTGCCAGCAGCTTAAACCCCTATTTGAGCGGGGCGCGCAATGAGCAGTTCTTC. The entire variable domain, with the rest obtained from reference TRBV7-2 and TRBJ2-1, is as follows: GAGVSQSPSNKVTEKGKDVELRCDPISGHTALYWYRQSLGQGLEFLIYFQGNSAPDKSGLPSDRFSAERTGGSVSTLTIQRTQQEDSAVYLCASSLNPYLSGARNEQFFGPGTRLTVL.